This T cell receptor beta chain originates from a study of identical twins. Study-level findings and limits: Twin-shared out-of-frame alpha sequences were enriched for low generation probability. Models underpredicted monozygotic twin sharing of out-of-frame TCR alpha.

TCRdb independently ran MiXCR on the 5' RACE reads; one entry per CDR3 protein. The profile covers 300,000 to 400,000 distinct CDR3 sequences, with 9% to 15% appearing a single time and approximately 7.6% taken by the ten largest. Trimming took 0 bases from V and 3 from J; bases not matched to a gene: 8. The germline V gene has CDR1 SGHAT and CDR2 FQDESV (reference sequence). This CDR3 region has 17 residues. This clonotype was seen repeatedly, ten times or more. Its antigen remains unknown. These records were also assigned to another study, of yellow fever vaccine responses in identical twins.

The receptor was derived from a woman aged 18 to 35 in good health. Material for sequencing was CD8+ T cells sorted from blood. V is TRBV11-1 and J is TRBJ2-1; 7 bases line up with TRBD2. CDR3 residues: CASSLAQTSALYNEQFF. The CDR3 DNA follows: TGTGCCAGCAGCTTAGCCCAAACTAGCGCACTCTACAATGAGCAGTTCTTC.